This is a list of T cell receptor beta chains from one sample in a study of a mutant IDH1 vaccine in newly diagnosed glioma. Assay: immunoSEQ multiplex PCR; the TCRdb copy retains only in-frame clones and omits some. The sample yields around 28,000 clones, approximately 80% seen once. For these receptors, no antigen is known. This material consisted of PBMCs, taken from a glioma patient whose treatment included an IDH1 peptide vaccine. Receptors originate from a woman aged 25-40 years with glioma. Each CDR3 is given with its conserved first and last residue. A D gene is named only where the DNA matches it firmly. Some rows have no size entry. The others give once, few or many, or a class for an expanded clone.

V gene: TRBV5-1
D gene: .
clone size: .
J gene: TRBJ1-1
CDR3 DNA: TGCGCCAGCAGCTTGGTTTCGCCCGTTGAAGCTTTCTTT
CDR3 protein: CASSLVSPVEAFF

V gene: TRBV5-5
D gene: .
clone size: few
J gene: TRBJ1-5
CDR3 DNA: TGTGCCAGCAGCGGGGGACAAGGGGAAACCCTTAGCAATCAGCCCCAGCATTTT
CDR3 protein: CASSGGQGETLSNQPQHF

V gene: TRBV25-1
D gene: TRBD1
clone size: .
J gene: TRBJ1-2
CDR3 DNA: TGTGCCAGCAGGAGCACAGGGGAAGGGGTCTATGGCTACACCTTC
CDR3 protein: CASRSTGEGVYGYTF

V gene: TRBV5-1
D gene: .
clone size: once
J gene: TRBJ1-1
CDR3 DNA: TGCGCCAGCAGCTTGGCCCGAGTTGAAGGACAGAGAGCTTTCTTT
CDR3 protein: CASSLARVEGQRAFF

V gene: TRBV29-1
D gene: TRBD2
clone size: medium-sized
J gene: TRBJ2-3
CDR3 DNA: TGCAGCGTTAGGCGGGGGGGCACAGATACGCAGTATTTT
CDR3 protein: CSVRRGGTDTQYF

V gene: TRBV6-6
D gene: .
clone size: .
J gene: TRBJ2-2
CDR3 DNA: TGTGCCAGCAGTCCTGGAACCGGGGAGCTGTTTTTT
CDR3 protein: CASSPGTGELFF

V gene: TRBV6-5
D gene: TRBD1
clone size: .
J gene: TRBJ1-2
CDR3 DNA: TGTGCCAGCAGTAAAGACAGGGTCAACTATGGCTACACCTTC
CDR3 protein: CASSKDRVNYGYTF

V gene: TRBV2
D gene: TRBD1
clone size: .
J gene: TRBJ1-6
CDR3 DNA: TGTGCCAGCAGTTCCGACAGGGCTTCGAGGGTTTCACCCCTCCACTTT
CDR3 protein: CASSSDRASRVSPLHF

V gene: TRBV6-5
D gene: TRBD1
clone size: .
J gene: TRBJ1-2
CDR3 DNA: TGTGCCAGCAGCCCCAACGGGGACAGGGTTGGCTACACCTTC
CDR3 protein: CASSPNGDRVGYTF

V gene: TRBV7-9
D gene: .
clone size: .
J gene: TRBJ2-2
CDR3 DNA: TGTGCCAGCAGCTTAAAGAGCAGGGTTGTGACCGGGGAGCTGTTTTTT
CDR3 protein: CASSLKSRVVTGELFF

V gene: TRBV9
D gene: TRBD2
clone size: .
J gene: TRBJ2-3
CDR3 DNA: TGTGCCAGCAGCGTAGCGGGGGGTTCTTCCCCAGATACGCAGTATTTT
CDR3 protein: CASSVAGGSSPDTQYF

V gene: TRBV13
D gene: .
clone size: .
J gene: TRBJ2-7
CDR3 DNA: TGTGCCAGCAGTTACCTGAACTACTACGAGCAGTACTTC
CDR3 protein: CASSYLNYYEQYF

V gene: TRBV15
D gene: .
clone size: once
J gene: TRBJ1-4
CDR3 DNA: TGTGCCGTCAGGAAACCTAATGAAAAACTGTTTTTT
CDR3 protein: CAVRKPNEKLFF

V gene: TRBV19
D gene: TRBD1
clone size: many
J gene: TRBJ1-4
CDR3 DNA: TGTGCCAGTAACGACAGGGAGATCAGTGAAAAACTGTTTTTT
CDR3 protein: CASNDREISEKLFF

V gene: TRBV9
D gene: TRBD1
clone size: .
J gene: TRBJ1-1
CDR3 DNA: TGTGCCAGCAGCGTAGGATGGGGTGGGACAGGTGAAGCTTTCTTT
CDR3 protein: CASSVGWGGTGEAFF

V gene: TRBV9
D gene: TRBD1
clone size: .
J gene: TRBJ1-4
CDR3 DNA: TGTGCCAGCAGCGGGGGGACAGATGTAAAACTGTTTTTT
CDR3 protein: CASSGGTDVKLFF

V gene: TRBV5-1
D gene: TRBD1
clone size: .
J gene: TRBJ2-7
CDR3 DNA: TGCGCCAGCAGCTTACTCGGACAGGGATACCACGAGCAGTACTTC
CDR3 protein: CASSLLGQGYHEQYF

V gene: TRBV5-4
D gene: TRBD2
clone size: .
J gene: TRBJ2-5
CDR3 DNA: TGTGCCAGCAGCTTAGCGGGGGGGAGGGAAGAGACCCAGTACTTC
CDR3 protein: CASSLAGGREETQYF

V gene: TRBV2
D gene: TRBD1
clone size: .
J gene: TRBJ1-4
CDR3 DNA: TGTGCCAGCAGACGCAGCCAGGGGGTTGAGGAAAAACTGTTTTTT
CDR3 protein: CASRRSQGVEEKLFF

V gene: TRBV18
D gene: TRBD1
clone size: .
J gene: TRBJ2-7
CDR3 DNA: TGTGCCAGCTTTCGGGACAGGCGCTACGAGCAGTACTTC
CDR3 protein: CASFRDRRYEQYF

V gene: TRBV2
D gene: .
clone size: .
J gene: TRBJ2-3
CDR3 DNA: TGTGCCATCTCACCTCGGGGGGCCACAGATACGCAGTATTTT
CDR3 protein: CAISPRGATDTQYF

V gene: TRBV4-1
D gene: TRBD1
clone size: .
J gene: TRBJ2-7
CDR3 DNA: TGCGCCAGCAGCCAGTCGACAGGGGGCTTTGACGAGCAGTACTTC
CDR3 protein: CASSQSTGGFDEQYF